The T cell receptor beta chain described here comes from a study of blood T cell repertoires in COVID-19. Whole-study context: From T cells, B-cell-depleted T cells, or PBMCs came the material, which was cDNA or gDNA.

Authors' methods: How many nucleated cells were present was estimated from reference gene primer amplification. Measured with immunoSEQ multiplex PCR; TCRdb has only the in-frame clones, and not every one. That table supplies the V and J calls and clone size; D and trimming were determined from the DNA. The profile shows 150,000 or so clones, around 86% of them singletons. V shed 2 bases and J shed 1 base, with 9 bases lying between them. Germline lookup yields CDR1 WNHNN and CDR2 SYGVQD (reference sequence). The CDR3 extends over 14 amino acids. This sequence joins TRBV10-1 and TRBJ2-7, with D possibly TRBD1 on 5 matching bases. The sequenced sample was peripheral blood. The sequence came from a human donor in a cohort sampled during active COVID-19. CDR3 sequence reads: CASSEGKGSYEQYF. In nucleotides, the CDR3 is TGCGCCAGCAGTGAGGGGAAGGGGTCCTACGAGCAGTACTTC.